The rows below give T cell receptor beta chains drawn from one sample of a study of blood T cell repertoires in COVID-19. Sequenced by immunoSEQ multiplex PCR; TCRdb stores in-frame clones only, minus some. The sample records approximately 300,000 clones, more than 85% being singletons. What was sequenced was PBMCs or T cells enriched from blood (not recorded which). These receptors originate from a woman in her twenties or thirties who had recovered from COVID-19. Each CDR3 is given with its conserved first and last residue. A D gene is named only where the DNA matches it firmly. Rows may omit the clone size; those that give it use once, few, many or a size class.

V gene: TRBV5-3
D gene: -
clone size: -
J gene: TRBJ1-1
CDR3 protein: CARGDRSGTEAFF
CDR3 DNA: TGTGCCAGAGGTGACAGGTCGGGCACTGAAGCTTTCTTT

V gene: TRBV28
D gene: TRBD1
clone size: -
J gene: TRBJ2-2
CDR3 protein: CASSFGTVTPGELFF
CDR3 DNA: TGTGCCAGCAGTTTTGGGACAGTCACGCCCGGGGAGCTGTTTTTT

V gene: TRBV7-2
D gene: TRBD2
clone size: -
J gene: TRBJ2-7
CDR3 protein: CASSIRLAGTYEQYF
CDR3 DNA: TGTGCCAGCAGCATCCGACTAGCGGGAACCTACGAGCAGTACTTC

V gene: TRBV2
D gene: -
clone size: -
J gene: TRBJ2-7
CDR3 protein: CASSESPYEQYF
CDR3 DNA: TGTGCCAGCAGTGAGAGCCCCTACGAGCAGTACTTC

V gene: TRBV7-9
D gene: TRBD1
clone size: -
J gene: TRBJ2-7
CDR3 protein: CASSSGQGTAFHEQYF
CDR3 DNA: TGTGCCAGCAGCTCCGGACAGGGCACGGCATTCCACGAGCAGTACTTC

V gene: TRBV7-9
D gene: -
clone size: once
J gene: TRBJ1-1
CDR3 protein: CASREISNTEAFF
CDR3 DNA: TGTGCCAGCCGGGAGATCTCCAACACTGAAGCTTTCTTT

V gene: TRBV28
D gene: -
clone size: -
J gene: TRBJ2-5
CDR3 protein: CASSLGKETQYF
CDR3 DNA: TGTGCCAGCAGTTTGGGCAAAGAGACCCAGTACTTC

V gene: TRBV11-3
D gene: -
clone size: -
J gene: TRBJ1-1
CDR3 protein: CASSLEGAGEAFF
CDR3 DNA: TGTGCCAGCAGCTTAGAGGGCGCGGGTGAAGCTTTCTTT

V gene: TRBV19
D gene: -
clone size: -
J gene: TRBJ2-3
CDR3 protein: CASSIDGPNTQYF
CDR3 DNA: TGTGCCAGTAGTATAGATGGGCCAAATACGCAGTATTTT

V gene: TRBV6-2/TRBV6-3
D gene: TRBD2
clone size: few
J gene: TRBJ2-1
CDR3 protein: CASSQPGGGAPYNEQFF
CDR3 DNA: TGTGCCAGCAGCCAACCGGGAGGGGGGGCTCCCTACAATGAGCAGTTCTTC

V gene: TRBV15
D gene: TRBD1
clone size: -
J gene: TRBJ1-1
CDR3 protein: CATSPRQGGAWFTEAFF
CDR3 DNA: TGTGCCACCAGCCCTAGACAGGGGGGTGCGTGGTTTACTGAAGCTTTCTTT

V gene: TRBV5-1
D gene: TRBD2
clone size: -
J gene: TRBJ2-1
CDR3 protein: CASSLSSGRAYNEQFF
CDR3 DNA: TGCGCCAGCAGCTTGTCTAGCGGGAGGGCCTACAATGAGCAGTTCTTC

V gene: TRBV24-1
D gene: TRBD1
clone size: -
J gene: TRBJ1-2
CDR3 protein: CATSDLGQNYGYTF
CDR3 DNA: TGTGCCACCAGTGACCTGGGACAGAACTATGGCTACACCTTC